These 18 T cell receptor beta chains came from one sample sequenced in a study of metastatic and nonmetastatic thyroid tumors. Before thyroid surgery, none of the patients had received any treatment. TCRdb reassembled clones from the PCR reads with MiXCR. The sample shows approximately 9,900 clones, roughly 9.7% of them seen only once. Material for sequencing was tumor tissue. Receptors originate from a female donor with papillary thyroid cancer or a benign thyroid nodule (not recorded which). Some clones in this sample may be carry-over from other donors' samples.

The chain couples TRBV5-6 to TRBJ1-2; tentatively, D is TRBD1 (5 bases). V was trimmed by 4 bases and J by 8 bases, leaving 12 bases between them. The CDR3 has 12 amino acids. Germline assignment: CDR1 SGHDT and CDR2 YYEEEE. As DNA, the CDR3 is TGTGCCAGCAGCCGGGACCGGAGGGGCTACACCTTC. It is translated as CASSRDRRGYTF.

The rearrangement uses TRBV20-1 and TRBJ2-4; weak D call: TRBD2 (5 bases). The CDR3 has 14 residues. V was trimmed by 6 bases and J by 9 bases, leaving 21 bases between them. CDR1 DFQATT and CDR2 SNEGSKA come from the germline V gene (reference sequence). The CDR3 reads CSAARTRAESIQYF. The CDR3 nucleotides read TGCAGTGCAGCTCGTACGAGGGCGGAAAGCATTCAGTACTTC.

This clone is medium-sized. The V call is TRBV9, the J call TRBJ1-2, with 7 bases that match TRBD1. The V and J ends lost 2 bases and 2 bases, in that order; junction bases with no gene match: 9. In germline, CDR1 is SGDLS, CDR2 YYNGEE. CDR3 length equals 16 residues. Written as DNA, the CDR3 is TGTGCCAGCAGCGTGGGGGGGACAGAGATAAACTATGGCTACACCTTC. It is translated as CASSVGGTEINYGYTF.

This sequence joins TRBV25-1 and TRBJ2-4; D gene ambiguous. CDR1 and CDR2 from the germline V gene are MGHDK and SYGVNS. Trimming removed 7 bases at V and 2 bases at J, with 6 bases between. The CDR3 spans 12 residues. In DNA form, the CDR3 reads TGTGCCAGCATACAGTCCAAAAACATTCAGTACTTC. Translating gives CASIQSKNIQYF.

The rearrangement joins TRBV11-3 to TRBJ2-2; D gene ambiguous. The V gene's germline CDR1 is SGHNT and CDR2 YENEEA. The CDR3 consists of 14 residues. V lost 3 bases and J 6 bases, leaving 11 bases between the germline ends. The CDR3 sequence: CASSFFFFSGELFF. CDR3 sequence (DNA): TGTGCCAGCAGCTTTTTTTTTTTTTCCGGGGAGCTGTTTTTT.

This clone occurred many times. The gene calls are TRBV9 and TRBJ2-5, with a weak D call TRBD2 (5 bases). The CDR3 runs 14 residues. The germline V gene has CDR1 SGDLS and CDR2 YYNGEE. V lost 4 bases, J lost 4 bases, and 14 bases lay in between. The DNA for the CDR3 is TGTGCCAGCAGCCCAAGGAGGATTTCAGAGACCCAGTACTTC. It translates to CASSPRRISETQYF.

Sample share makes this clone medium-sized. This chain connects TRBV6-1 to TRBJ1-2; no reliable D call. In germline, CDR1 is MNHNS, CDR2 SASEGT. The CDR3 spans 12 residues. The CDR3 sequence is CALLGTNYGYTF. As DNA, the CDR3 is TGTGCGCTCCTGGGTACTAACTATGGCTACACCTTC.

This clone was recorded at least ten times. This chain uses TRBV4-1 with TRBJ2-1, with unresolved D. Germline CDR1 and CDR2: MGHRA and YSYEKL. The CDR3 runs to 12 residues. The CDR3 region is CASGNLYNEQFF. DNA of the CDR3: TGCGCAAGTGGTAACCTCTACAATGAGCAGTTCTTC.

This clone has a count of ten or more. A read error is possible here, since a much larger clone lies one base away. CDR3 region: CASGFSSLIDTQYF. CDR3 sequence (DNA): TGTGCCAGCGGCTTTTCTAGCCTAATAGATACGCAGTATTTT. This chain uses TRBV11-2 with TRBJ2-3; D might be TRBD2 (5 bases). In germline, CDR1 is SGHAT, CDR2 FQNNGV. The CDR3 spans 14 residues.

Relative to its sample, this clone is medium-sized. The chain is built from TRBV19 and TRBJ1-5; weak D call: TRBD1 (6 bases). The germline CDR1 and CDR2 sequences are LNHDA and SQIVND (reference sequence). This CDR3 comprises 14 residues. Trimming took 4 bases from V and 4 from J, leaving 11 bases between them. CDR3: CASSRAGTNQPQHF. The DNA for the CDR3 is TGTGCCAGTAGTAGGGCCGGGACAAATCAGCCCCAGCATTTT. The complete variable domain, with remaining parts taken from reference TRBV19 and TRBJ1-5, reads DGGITQSPKYLFRKEGQNVTLSCEQNLNHDAMYWYRQDPGQGLRLIYYSQIVNDFQKGDIAEGYSVSREKKESFPLTVTSAQKNPTAFYLCASSRAGTNQPQHFGDGTRLSIL.

This clone has at least ten counts. The CDR3 loop is CASSPHGVGAGELFF. The CDR3 nucleotides read TGTGCCAGCAGTCCCCACGGGGTTGGCGCCGGGGAGCTGTTTTTT. V gene TRBV11-1 combines with J gene TRBJ2-2; D is perhaps TRBD2 (5 bases). Trimming left V 6 bases short and J 6 bases short, with 17 bases between. The V gene's germline CDR1 is SGHAT and CDR2 FQDESV (reference sequence). The CDR3 extends over 15 amino acids. Full variable domain (missing parts from reference TRBV11-1 and TRBJ2-2): EAEVAQSPRYKITEKSQAVAFWCDPISGHATLYWYRQILGQGPELLVQFQDESVVDDSQLPKDRFSAERLKGVDSTLKIQPAELGDSAMYLCASSPHGVGAGELFFGEGSRLTVL.

Many counts were recorded for this clone. The gene calls are TRBV4-2 and TRBJ1-4; TRBD1 is a possible D gene (5 bases). The CDR3 is made up of 15 amino acids. Trimming stripped 2 bases from V and 12 bases from J, with 19 bases between. From germline, CDR1 is LGHNA and CDR2 YNFKEQ. Here the CDR3 DNA reads TGTGCCAGCAGCCAACCTGCCTCGGCATCGGGGGAACTGTTTTTT. It yields the protein CASSQPASASGELFF.

On this clone itself: The sample carries other DNA sequences with the same CDR3. V usage is TRBV6-1 and J usage is TRBJ1-2, with a tentative D call TRBD1 (6 bases). V was cut by 9 bases and J by 4 bases, with 12 bases left in between. This CDR3 contains 12 residues. Germline values: CDR1 MNHNS, CDR2 SASEGT. CDR3 loop: CASYSGVYGYTF. The CDR3 region has the DNA TGTGCCAGTTACTCAGGGGTCTATGGCTACACCTTC.

The gene calls are TRBV29-1 and TRBJ2-7; weak D call: TRBD2 (5 bases). Trimming removed 5 bases at V and 0 bases at J, with 11 bases between. Germline CDR1 is SQVTM and CDR2 is ANQGSEA. The CDR3 consists of 13 residues. DNA for the CDR3: TGCAGCGTTCCCGGGGAGATCTCCTACGAGCAGTACTTC. It translates to CSVPGEISYEQYF.

This clone was seen a handful of times. The rearrangement joins TRBV6-1 to TRBJ1-1; 11 nucleotides agree with TRBD1. Germline loops: CDR1 MNHNS, CDR2 SASEGT. This CDR3 has 15 amino acids. The V and J ends lost 7 bases and 4 bases, in that order; junction bases with no gene match: 8. The CDR3 DNA is TGTGCCAGCAAGAAGAGGGGGACAGGGGGCACTGAAGCTTTCTTT. Its translation is CASKKRGTGGTEAFF.

The chain uses TRBV3-1 and TRBJ2-1; D possibly corresponds to TRBD1 (6 bases). This CDR3 contains 15 residues. The V end was cut by 5 bases, the J end by 9 bases, with 20 bases between. Germline V gene sequence: CDR1 LGHDT, CDR2 YNNKEL (reference sequence). The CDR3 protein is CASSKGDARAGEQFF. The CDR3 coding sequence is TGTGCCAGCAGCAAGGGGGACGCACGCGCTGGTGAGCAGTTCTTC.

This clone was picked up a small number of times. The chain joins TRBV6-1 to TRBJ1-1; D might be TRBD1 (6 bases). Germline V gives CDR1 MNHNS, CDR2 SASEGT. V lost 6 bases and J lost 3, with 14 bases in between. This CDR3 is 14 amino acids long. CDR3 bases: TGTGCCAGCAGCTCTGTGGAGGGGGACACTGAAGCTTTCTTT. This gives the protein CASSSVEGDTEAFF.

This clone was seen at least ten times. The chain has TRBV11-1 and TRBJ2-2; D remains unclear. This CDR3 has 18 amino acids. Germline assignment: CDR1 SGHAT and CDR2 FQDESV (reference sequence). The ends were cut back, 4 bases at V and 4 bases at J, with 22 bases in the middle. CDR3 residues: CASSSPGREGKITGELFF. Here the CDR3 DNA reads TGTGCCAGCAGCTCCCCCGGGCGAGAAGGGAAGATCACCGGGGAGCTGTTTTTT.